This T cell receptor (beta chain) was captured in a study of Ad26.COV2.S vaccination and SARS-CoV-2 variants. Only in-frame clones appear in the TCRdb table, and some are missing; sequencing was by immunoSEQ multiplex PCR. The data contain around 500,000 clones, 80% to 90% of them singletons. CDR3 size: 14 residues. V lost 0 bases to trimming and J lost 0 bases, with 7 bases between them. CDR1 is SGHRS and CDR2 is YFSETQ in the germline V gene. Treatment denoted: about 20 received Ad26.COV2.S at low or high dose, single or two shots; several received placebo; per-sample allocation not given. Collection of samples fell on day 63 after the first vaccine or placebo injection.

The sequence was collected from a person between 18 and 60 years old who received the Ad26.COV2.S COVID-19 vaccine or a placebo. The J gene is TRBJ2-7, the V gene TRBV5-1; D gene ambiguous. Here the sequenced sample was peripheral blood, taken in a trial of Ad26.COV2.S vaccine versus placebo. The CDR3 bases are TGCGCCAGCAGCTTGGCGTCTCCCTCCTACGAGCAGTACTTC. Encoded protein: CASSLASPSYEQYF.